This section outlines one T cell receptor beta chain sequence together with its context. Original data processing: For nucleated cells, counts were estimated from reference gene primer amplification. TCRdb's table, derived via immunoSEQ multiplex PCR, lists solely in-frame clones and lacks some. Clone size and V and J calls were adopted from that table, with D and trimming inferred from the DNA. There are approximately 260,000 clones in the sample; around four fifths occur only once, and under 15% lies in the top ten. The data belong to a study of blood T cell repertoires in COVID-19. Background on the study: Whether acute or convalescent, the COVID-19 samples came from the United States, Italy and Spain.

This CDR3 spans 17 amino acids. CDR1 MGHRA and CDR2 YSYEKL come from the germline V gene. Trimming removed 0 bases at V and 2 bases at J, with 14 bases between. Sequences were obtained from peripheral blood. The origin of this receptor is a woman in her fifties or sixties with active or convalescent COVID-19. The chain is built from TRBV4-1 and TRBJ1-3; no clear D gene. In DNA form, the CDR3 reads TGCGCCAGCAGCCAAGATGGCGGTTCTTCCCCTGGAAACACCATATATTTT. It translates to CASSQDGGSSPGNTIYF.